Here is one T cell receptor (beta chain) with its context. What this receptor recognizes is not known. What this sample's time point label stands for: major or complete molecular response after front-line TKI therapy. Approximately 15 CML patients made up the patient cohort, and matched post-remission samples were obtained for some of these patients. The library was produced with bulk RNA-seq. The TruSeq Stranded RNA sample prep kit was used to generate libraries of poly-A-enriched mRNA from an input of about 1,000 ng total RNA. Every sample was sequenced in triplicate, with paired-end sequencing run on a HiSeq 2500. A read length of 125 nucleotides per mate was used for RNA-seq. As for how the authors treated the data: Reads were trimmed and aligned to hg38 with STAR v2.7, with quality control by FASTQC, RSeQC and multiqc. Salmon 0.14.1 was used to quantify gene expression levels as transcripts per million (TPM). Principal component analysis suggested that transcriptomic profiles were not driven by trial, library batch, sequencing batch, treatment regimen or sex. TCRdb reprocessed the reads and lists each CDR3 protein sequence as a single entry, with no DNA. For this entry, the V and J calls and clone size follow TCRdb and not the study's own pipeline. The sample table records 500 to 550 distinct CDR3 sequences; around 95% of these occur just once. Clones ranked in the top ten supply approximately 8.4% of the sample.

The data belong to a study of alternative splicing in chronic myeloid leukemia remission (dated by TCRdb to 2018 to 2021). Turning to the overall study: Remission specimens from the trials were collected at major or complete molecular response, at 12 or 24 months of TKI therapy. RNA sequencing was used to profile peripheral blood from chronic-phase CML patients at diagnosis and at remission, and the results were compared with those from healthy donors. Several diagnostic specimens, together with matched remission specimens, were obtained from the RESIST (imatinib), ENESTxtnd (nilotinib) and PINNACLE (nilotinib plus pegylated interferon) trials. Median ages of around 52 years at diagnosis, 56 to 70 at remission and approximately 40 for healthy controls were recorded. For the trials, the diagnostic specimens consisted of total leukocytes from peripheral blood that had been collected in EDTA. Nine CML samples, seven diagnostic and two matched remission, came from the French Persistem study. Female/male counts were 11/5 for diagnosis samples, 8/3 for remission samples and 2/4 for controls. Trizol was used to extract total RNA from peripheral blood mononuclear cells of the diagnosis, remission and control samples. Overall study outcomes, separate from this receptor: Blood cell composition at remission was reconfigured to resemble lymphoid cell-enriched normal controls. Blood cell composition differed strongly depending on the timepoint, moving from an enrichment of myeloid progenitors at diagnosis to an enrichment of mature lymphoid cells at remission.

The source was PBMCs or total blood leukocytes (not recorded which), collected during remission. The TCR comes from an adult with chronic myeloid leukemia.

The CDR3 has the sequence CATSRVLGDTEAFF. Here the chain combines TRBV15 and TRBJ1-1. The CDR3 sequence holds 14 residues, the cysteine and phenylalanine included. DNA was not recorded. CDR1 LNHNV and CDR2 YYDKDF were looked up in the germline V gene (reference sequence).